A selection of T cell receptor beta chains follows, all from one sample in a study of glioma-infiltrating T cells after dendritic cell vaccination. TCRdb's copy holds only in-frame clones and misses some; the assay was immunoSEQ multiplex PCR. The sample contains more than 75,000 clones, about four fifths of which appear only once. The sample in question was blood, obtained after dendritic cell vaccination. The source is a human donor with glioblastoma. Each CDR3 is given with its conserved first and last residue. The D gene is left open where the match is weak. Clone size is shown for a subset of rows, as once, few, many or a class of expanded clone.

j_call v_call d_call clone_size cdr3_nt cdr3_aa
TRBJ2-1 TRBV13 NA NA TGTGCCAGCAGCCCCCGTGGAGATACCTCCTACAATGAGCAGTTCTTC CASSPRGDTSYNEQFF
TRBJ2-3 TRBV6-6 TRBD2 NA TGTGCCAGCAGTCCAGCGGGGGCCGTCACAGATACGCAGTATTTT CASSPAGAVTDTQYF
TRBJ1-2 TRBV5-8 NA NA TGTGCCAGCTCGAGAGGAAACTATGGCTACACCTTC CASSRGNYGYTF
TRBJ2-7 TRBV30 TRBD1 NA TGTGCCTGGAGTCCCAGGACAGGGGGAGACGAGCAGTACTTC CAWSPRTGGDEQYF
TRBJ1-3 TRBV7-6 NA NA TGTGCCAGCAGCCCCGACTCCCGAACAGGCCTCTCTGGAAACACCATATATTTT CASSPDSRTGLSGNTIYF
TRBJ1-2 TRBV6-1 NA few TGTGCCAGCAGTGTGGCAGGGACTAACTATGGCTACACCTTC CASSVAGTNYGYTF
TRBJ2-7 TRBV6-1 NA NA TGTGCCAGCAGGAGCTCCTACGAGCAGTACTTC CASRSSYEQYF
TRBJ1-1 TRBV6-5 TRBD1 NA TGTGCCAGCAGGCGGGACAGTGAAGGGACTGAAGCTTTCTTT CASRRDSEGTEAFF
TRBJ2-2 TRBV5-1 TRBD1 once TGCGCCAGCAGCTCCGGACAGGGGGCCGCCGGGGAGCTGTTTTTT CASSSGQGAAGELFF
TRBJ1-6 TRBV2 NA NA TGTGCCAGCAGTGGGGGCGGCAGTCTCTATAATTCACCCCTCCACTTT CASSGGGSLYNSPLHF
TRBJ2-6 TRBV5-1 NA NA TGCGCCAGCAGCGAGGCCCGTGGAGGGGCCAACGTCCTGACTTTC CASSEARGGANVLTF
TRBJ1-4 TRBV5-5 TRBD1 NA TGTGCCAGCAGCTTGAATGTGGGACAGGGCTATGAAAAACTGTTTTTT CASSLNVGQGYEKLFF
TRBJ1-1 TRBV19 NA NA TGTGCCAGTAGGACGGACTCGAACACTGAAGCTTTCTTT CASRTDSNTEAFF
TRBJ2-1 TRBV11-2 NA NA TGTGCCAGCAGCTTAGATCCTAGCAATGAGCAGTTCTTC CASSLDPSNEQFF
TRBJ1-5 TRBV4-3 NA NA TGCGCCAGCAGCCAAGATTATAGAGGCAATCAGCCCCAGCATTTT CASSQDYRGNQPQHF
TRBJ2-1 TRBV7-3 NA NA TGTGCCAGCAGCTTATCGGGGGTTCGGAATGAGCAGTTCTTC CASSLSGVRNEQFF
TRBJ1-6 TRBV14 TRBD1 NA TGTGCCAGCAGCCAGACAGGGGGGTCACCCCTCCACTTT CASSQTGGSPLHF
TRBJ2-3 TRBV4-1 NA NA TGCGCCAGCAGCCAAGGAGGGGGGGCTGGGACAGATACGCAGTATTTT CASSQGGGAGTDTQYF
TRBJ2-5 TRBV5-1 TRBD2 NA TGCGCCAGCAGCTGGGGGACTAGCGGGGTTGTAGAGACCCAGTACTTC CASSWGTSGVVETQYF
TRBJ1-2 TRBV9 NA NA TGTGCCAGCAGCGTAGACCGGGATCGCTACACCTTC CASSVDRDRYTF
TRBJ1-1 TRBV11-1 NA NA TGTGCCAGCACCTCCGGGTACACTGAAGCTTTCTTT CASTSGYTEAFF
TRBJ1-1 TRBV7-3 TRBD1 NA TGTGCCAGCAGCCCCGGGACAGGTATGAACACTGAAGCTTTCTTT CASSPGTGMNTEAFF
TRBJ1-1 TRBV5-1 NA NA TGCGCCAGCAGCTTGGGCCCAGGGTTGAACACTGAAGCTTTCTTT CASSLGPGLNTEAFF
TRBJ2-7 TRBV7-9 NA NA TGTGCCAGCAGCCCCTCGGACGAGCAGTACTTC CASSPSDEQYF
TRBJ1-2 TRBV10-3 TRBD1 NA TGTGCCATCAGTAGCACGACAGGGGATCAGGATGGCTACACCTTC CAISSTTGDQDGYTF